These 7 T cell receptor beta chains share one sample of origin, sequenced in a study of molecular identifiers for immune sequencing clone quantification. Using its own MiXCR run on the PCR reads, TCRdb lists one record per CDR3 protein. The profile shows about 510,000 distinct CDR3 sequences, 20% to 25% of them singletons. Sequenced material: naive CD8+ T cells from blood, with Jurkat cell RNA spiked in. Subset in this sample: FACS-sorted CD8+CD4-CCR7+CD45RA+ naive T cells. The receptors were sampled from a human donor in good health. Some libraries in this study had Jurkat cell RNA spiked in.

The CDR3 is CASSKAARDSSYEQYF. In DNA form, the CDR3 reads TGTGCCAGCAGTAAAGCGGCCCGGGACTCATCCTACGAGCAGTACTTC. The J gene is TRBJ2-7, the V gene TRBV6-2 or TRBV6-3; D is perhaps TRBD2 (6 bases). Germline V gene lookup returns CDR1 MNHEY and CDR2 SVGEGT. Between the trimmed V and J ends, which lost 5 bases and 1 base, there was a span of 18 bases. The CDR3 has 16 residues.

There are a few counts of this clonotype. This chain connects TRBV12-3 or TRBV12-4 to TRBJ1-1; D gene uncertain. CDR3 length equals 14 residues. The V and J ends lost 5 bases and 6 bases respectively, with 16 bases between them. The CDR3 here is CASSPLGPEAEAFF. The CDR3 coding sequence is TGTGCCAGCAGTCCCCTCGGGCCCGAGGCTGAAGCTTTCTTT.

This clonotype has ten or more counts. This chain uses TRBV28 with TRBJ2-3, with TRBD2 identical over 9 bases. Germline CDR1 is MDHEN and CDR2 is SYDVKM. The CDR3 consists of 17 residues. V gave up 5 bases and J gave up 3 bases; unmatched junction bases: 12. This CDR3 reads CASSLLGAGGVTDTQYF. The CDR3, as DNA: TGTGCCAGCAGTCTTCTGGGGGCGGGAGGGGTAACAGATACGCAGTATTTT.

This clonotype was counted ten times or more. This chain links TRBV6-2 or TRBV6-3 with TRBJ1-1; D remains ambiguous. The V end was cut by 2 bases, the J end by 4 bases, with 11 bases between. The CDR3 length is 14 residues. CDR1 is MNHEY, CDR2 SVGEGT, per germline. In nucleotides, the CDR3 is TGTGCCAGCAGTTACACGGGTTCGAGCACTGAAGCTTTCTTT. Amino acid sequence: CASSYTGSSTEAFF.

A remark on this clonotype: This sequence may be a read error, since a much larger clone differs from it by one base. The V gene is TRBV7-2, the J gene TRBJ2-7; D gene unclear. Germline V gene sequence: CDR1 SGHTA, CDR2 FQGNSA. The CDR3 runs 14 residues. The CDR3, as DNA: TGTGCCAGCAGCTTCGGCTGGGCGGTCTACGAGCAGCACTTC. Encoded protein: CASSFGWAVYEQHF.

Concerning this clonotype itself: A much larger clonotype is one base distant, so this may be a read error. The rearrangement joins TRBV4-3 to TRBJ2-7, with D possibly matching TRBD1 (6 bases). The germline gives CDR1 LGHNA, CDR2 YSLEER. The CDR3 sequence is 15 residues long. The chain's CDR3 is CASSPERTVYYEQCF. The CDR3 bases are TGCGCCAGCAGCCCGGAACGGACAGTTTACTACGAGCAGTGCTTC.

At least ten counts were recorded for this clonotype. V and J are TRBV20-1 and TRBJ2-2; D remains ambiguous. The germline CDR1 and CDR2 sequences are DFQATT and SNEGSKA (reference sequence). The CDR3 has 14 residues. With 3 bases removed from V and 4 bases from J, the gap between germline ends came to 12 bases. The CDR3 sequence is CSASEGMGTGELFF. DNA for the CDR3: TGCAGTGCTAGTGAAGGGATGGGCACCGGGGAGCTGTTTTTT.